One and the same sample provided the 29 T cell receptor beta chains below, sequenced in a study of type 1 regulatory T cells. Antigens of these TCRs are unknown. TCRdb passed the reads through MiXCR, listing each CDR3 protein once. This table holds tens of thousands of distinct CDR3 sequences, 62% found once. The sequenced sample was cultured non-Tr1 T cells, either the whole culture or a sorted T cell fraction (not recorded which). The receptors were gathered from a human donor in good health.

The gene calls are TRBV7-9 and TRBJ2-3; 8 positions agree with TRBD1. Trimming removed 2 bases from V and 2 bases from J; junction bases left unmatched: 3. The CDR3 totals 15 residues. CDR1 and CDR2 from the germline V gene are SEHNR and FQNEAQ (reference sequence). The chain's CDR3 is CASSLRQGATDTQYF. The CDR3 DNA follows: TGTGCCAGCAGCTTACGGCAGGGGGCCACAGATACGCAGTATTTT.

The chain joins TRBV3-1 to TRBJ1-1, with unresolved D. V lost 6 bases and J lost 4, with 24 bases in between. Germline V gene sequence: CDR1 LGHDT, CDR2 YNNKEL (reference sequence). This CDR3 comprises 17 residues. The DNA for the CDR3 is TGTGCCAGCAGAAACCAAGGTATAAATCTTCCCCCCACTGAAGCTTTCTTT. It translates to CASRNQGINLPPTEAFF.

Only a few counts were recorded for this clonotype. CDR3 nucleotide sequence: TGTGCCAGCAGCACGACCGCAACTAATGAAAAACTGTTTTTT. Protein sequence: CASSTTATNEKLFF. The chain links TRBV7-2 to TRBJ1-4; no definite D call. V was trimmed by 5 bases and J by 0 bases, leaving 7 bases between them. The CDR3 extends over 14 amino acids. Germline CDR1 SGHTA, CDR2 FQGNSA.

This chain links TRBV5-1 with TRBJ2-1; 16 bases map to TRBD2. There are 16 residues in the CDR3. CDR1 and CDR2 from the germline V gene are SGHRS and YFSETQ. The trim removed 5 bases at V and 8 bases at J, leaving 7 bases unmatched. The CDR3 DNA follows: TGCGCCAGCAGGGAAGGGACTAGCGGGAGGGCCGATGAGCAGTTCTTC. This gives the protein CASREGTSGRADEQFF.

This clonotype was seen a single time. V and J are TRBV20-1 and TRBJ1-5, with D hard to call. Trimming took off 1 base at V and 3 bases at J, with 10 bases between the two ends. CDR1 is DFQATT, CDR2 SNEGSKA, per germline (reference sequence). This CDR3 comprises 14 residues. The CDR3 reads CSARVVVSNQPQHF. DNA for the CDR3: TGCAGTGCTAGAGTAGTGGTATCCAATCAGCCCCAGCATTTT.

The rearrangement links TRBV7-9 to TRBJ2-7; tentative D call: TRBD2 (6 bases). The CDR3 has 14 amino acids. Germline loops: CDR1 SEHNR, CDR2 FQNEAQ (reference sequence). The V end was cut by 5 bases, the J end by 5 bases, with 16 bases between. The CDR3, as DNA: TGTGCCAGCAGCCTGGGGCGGAGGGCAGACGAGCAGTACTTC. As protein: CASSLGRRADEQYF.

The chain has TRBV7-2 and TRBJ2-4; D possibly corresponds to TRBD1 (6 bases). The length of the CDR3 is 15 residues. Per the germline V gene, CDR1 is SGHTA and CDR2 is FQGNSA. V lost 5 bases and J lost 3, with 14 bases in between. CDR3 loop: CASSPDRDNKNIQYF. For the CDR3, the DNA is TGTGCCAGCAGCCCGGACCGGGACAACAAAAACATTCAGTACTTC.

As regards this clonotype: An end of the junction does not agree with germline; a read error may underlie this. The V call is TRBV9, the J call TRBJ2-2; the D gene is possibly TRBD2 (6 bases). This CDR3 has 15 residues. The germline CDR1 and CDR2 sequences are SGDLS and YYNGEE. CDR3: CASSVVGSNTGGLFF. The CDR3 DNA follows: TGTGCCAGCAGCGTAGTGGGGTCGAACACCGGGGGGCTGTTTTTT. The full variable domain, completed using reference TRBV9 and TRBJ2-2, is DSGVTQTPKHLITATGQRVTLRCSPRSGDLSVYWYQQSLDQGLQFLIQYYNGEERAKGNILERFSAQQFPDLHSELNLSSLELGDSALYFCASSVVGSNTGGLFFGEGSRLTVL.

The rearrangement joins TRBV20-1 to TRBJ2-2; D tentatively fits TRBD1 or TRBD2 (5 bases each). Germline CDR1 and CDR2: DFQATT and SNEGSKA (reference sequence). This CDR3 spans 15 amino acids. Between the trimmed V and J ends, which lost 0 bases and 8 bases, there was a span of 16 bases. The CDR3 loop is CSARDRSRGAGELFF. The CDR3 DNA reads as TGCAGTGCTAGAGATCGGTCCCGGGGCGCGGGGGAGCTGTTTTTT.

This rearrangement joins TRBV20-1 to TRBJ2-2, with 10 bases that match TRBD1. J gave up 4 bases and V 5 bases, and 4 bases lay outside the gene matches. The CDR3 sequence is 14 residues long. CDR1 is DFQATT and CDR2 is SNEGSKA in the germline V gene (reference sequence). The CDR3, as DNA: TGCAGTGCTCGACAGGGGGCGCGCACCGGGGAGCTGTTTTTT. This gives the protein CSARQGARTGELFF.

The V gene is TRBV20-1, the J gene TRBJ2-1, with D perhaps matching TRBD1 (7 bases). This CDR3 is 13 amino acids long. Trimming cost V 3 bases and J 7 bases, with 13 bases left between them. The germline gives CDR1 DFQATT, CDR2 SNEGSKA (reference sequence). CDR3 coding DNA: TGCAGTGCTAGGGAGGGGGCGCGTAATGAGCAGTTCTTC. Amino acid sequence: CSAREGARNEQFF.

On this clonotype: A much larger clone differs by one base, so this may be a read error. This chain links TRBV6-1 with TRBJ2-3, with D unclear. Germline V gene sequence: CDR1 MNHNS, CDR2 SASEGT. The CDR3 runs 12 residues. The CDR3 DNA follows: TGTGTCAGCGCCCTCACGTCAGATACGCAGTATTTT. This gives the protein CVSALTSDTQYF.

The rearrangement links TRBV5-1 to TRBJ2-7; a weak D match, TRBD1 (5 bases). The CDR3 is 14 amino acids. Germline V gene lookup returns CDR1 SGHRS and CDR2 YFSETQ. Trimming took 2 bases from V and 1 from J, leaving 10 bases between them. CDR3 in amino acids: CASSFWGPSYEQYF. CDR3 DNA sequence: TGCGCCAGCAGCTTTTGGGGCCCTTCCTACGAGCAGTACTTC.

The CDR3 region has the DNA TGCAGTGCTAGAGAGGGAGATGTAACCCAGTACTTC. It codes for CSAREGDVTQYF. The chain couples TRBV20-1 to TRBJ2-5, with a weak D call TRBD2 (5 bases). The CDR3 contains 12 residues. Germline lookup yields CDR1 DFQATT and CDR2 SNEGSKA (reference sequence). V lost 0 bases and J lost 8, with 10 bases in between.

The chain carries TRBV6-5 and TRBJ1-5; TRBD1 might be the D (6 bases). The CDR3 covers 13 residues. Germline V CDR1 and CDR2: MNHEY, SVGAGI. V was clipped by 4 bases and J by 7 bases, with 11 bases between them. CDR3 DNA sequence: TGTGCCAGCAGTTTCACAGGGAAACAGCCCCAGCATTTT. It yields the protein CASSFTGKQPQHF.

J is TRBJ2-3 and V is TRBV7-2; the match to TRBD2 covers 9 bases. From germline, CDR1 is SGHTA and CDR2 FQGNSA. With V trimmed by 2 bases and J by 4 bases, 7 bases remained unmatched. This CDR3 has 16 amino acids. The CDR3 region is CASSLLGSGGPDTQYF. The CDR3 DNA follows: TGTGCCAGCAGCTTACTCGGTAGCGGGGGTCCAGATACGCAGTATTTT.

The DNA for the CDR3 is TGCAGTGCTCGACTAGCGGCCATATCCTACAATGAGCAGTTCTTC. This sequence encodes CSARLAAISYNEQFF. The J gene is TRBJ2-1, the V gene TRBV20-1, with 9 bases fitting TRBD2. CDR1 and CDR2 (germline): DFQATT, SNEGSKA (reference sequence). V gave up 5 bases and J gave up 1 base; unmatched junction bases: 6. This CDR3 spans 15 amino acids.

The chain combines TRBV7-8 with TRBJ2-1, with 10 nucleotides matching TRBD2. The germline gives CDR1 SGHVS, CDR2 FQNEAQ. CDR3 size: 14 residues. V lost 3 bases and J lost 12; bases outside the gene matches: 8. The CDR3: CASSFLSVAGGQFF. As DNA, the CDR3 is TGTGCCAGCAGCTTTTTATCCGTAGCGGGGGGGCAGTTCTTC.

For this clonotype: At one end the junction does not follow the germline gene, possibly because of a read error. The genes are TRBV7-2 and TRBJ2-3; D ambiguous. The CDR3 is 16 amino acids. Looked up from germline, CDR1 is SGHTA and CDR2 is FQGNSA. CDR3 sequence (DNA): TGTGCTAGCAGCTTAGATCGTGCCAGAGGCACAGATACGCAGTATTTT. It translates to CASSLDRARGTDTQYF. Full variable domain (rest looked up from reference TRBV7-2 and TRBJ2-3): GAGVSQSPSNKVTEKGKDVELRCDPISGHTALYWYRQSLGQGLEFLIYFQGNSAPDKSGLPSDRFSAERTGGSVSTLTIQRTQQEDSAVYLCASSLDRARGTDTQYFGPGTRLTVL.

In its sample, this clonotype was seen a few times. The V gene is TRBV20-1, the J gene TRBJ2-7; D is uncertain. With 6 bases removed from V and 0 bases from J, the gap between germline ends came to 15 bases. The CDR3 loop spans 14 amino acids. Germline assignment: CDR1 DFQATT and CDR2 SNEGSKA (reference sequence). This CDR3 is CSAFPQLTSYEQYF. The DNA for the CDR3 is TGCAGTGCCTTTCCACAGTTGACCTCCTACGAGCAGTACTTC.

This clonotype has only a few counts. The chain is built from TRBV7-9 and TRBJ2-3; D is uncertain. Germline V gives CDR1 SEHNR, CDR2 FQNEAQ (reference sequence). The CDR3 loop spans 12 amino acids. The V gene lost 0 bases and the J gene lost 6 bases, with 4 bases spanning the gap. CDR3 bases: TGTGCCAGCAGCTTAGCGGTGGATACGCAGTATTTT. Translation gives CASSLAVDTQYF.

J is TRBJ2-3 and V is TRBV7-3, with a tentative D call TRBD1 (7 bases). CDR1 is SGHTA and CDR2 is FQGTGA in the germline V gene. The CDR3 spans 13 residues. Trimming removed 5 bases from V and 6 bases from J, with 12 bases in between. The CDR3 protein is CASSMQGGDTQYF. For the CDR3, the DNA is TGTGCCAGCAGCATGCAGGGGGGCGATACGCAGTATTTT.

Only one count was recorded for this clonotype. The CDR3 is CASSLAGTLGHEQFF. The CDR3 DNA is TGTGCCAGCAGCTTGGCAGGGACCCTTGGCCATGAGCAGTTCTTC. The gene calls are TRBV5-4 and TRBJ2-1; D tentatively reads TRBD1 or TRBD2 (5 bases each). Germline V gene lookup returns CDR1 SGHNT and CDR2 YYREEE (reference sequence). The CDR3 loop spans 15 amino acids. Between the trimmed V and J ends, which lost 0 bases and 8 bases, there was a span of 15 bases.

The rearrangement links TRBV5-1 to TRBJ2-7; the match to TRBD2 covers 13 bases. The CDR3 has 15 residues. The germline gives CDR1 SGHRS, CDR2 YFSETQ. Losses at the gene ends were 4 bases for V and 4 bases for J; bases not matched to a gene: 5. CDR3 in DNA: TGCGCCAGCAGCAGGGGACTAGCGGGAACTTACGAGCAGTACTTC. This encodes CASSRGLAGTYEQYF.

V usage is TRBV6-1 and J usage is TRBJ1-1, with a tentative D call TRBD1 (5 bases). Germline loops: CDR1 MNHNS, CDR2 SASEGT. The CDR3 runs to 14 residues. With 1 base removed from V and 3 bases from J, the gap between germline ends came to 9 bases. CDR3 loop: CASSEVQGYTEAFF. In nucleotides, the CDR3 is TGTGCCAGCAGTGAAGTCCAGGGTTACACTGAAGCTTTCTTT.

The table lists this clonotype with a count of one. The rearrangement uses TRBV20-1 and TRBJ1-5; D is undetermined. The CDR3 covers 13 residues. From germline, CDR1 is DFQATT and CDR2 SNEGSKA (reference sequence). The V end lost 7 bases, the J end lost 4 bases, and 14 bases lay between the germline ends. The CDR3 is CSVPGEGNQPQHF. The DNA of the CDR3 is TGCAGTGTACCGGGCGAGGGAAATCAGCCCCAGCATTTT.

V is TRBV2 and J is TRBJ2-7, with D hard to call. CDR1 is SNHLY and CDR2 is FYNNEI in the germline V gene. The CDR3 extends over 13 amino acids. V was trimmed by 4 bases and J by 1 base, leaving 8 bases between them. The CDR3 is CASSVIGSYEQYF. Written as DNA, the CDR3 is TGTGCCAGCAGTGTTATAGGGTCCTACGAGCAGTACTTC.

V and J are TRBV6-2 or TRBV6-3 and TRBJ2-7; D is undetermined. The V gene lost 5 bases and the J gene lost 7 bases, with 9 bases spanning the gap. The CDR3 has 11 residues. Germline V gene data show CDR1 as MNHEY and CDR2 as SVGEGT. The CDR3 DNA sequence: TGTGCCAGCAGTGGGCCCGTGGAGCAGTACTTC. Its protein is CASSGPVEQYF.

This clonotype was counted a single time. The rearrangement links TRBV27 to TRBJ2-7; D ambiguous. V lost 6 bases and J 3 bases, leaving 18 bases between the germline ends. Germline V gene data show CDR1 as MNHEY and CDR2 as SMNVEV (reference sequence). The CDR3 totals 15 residues. Here the CDR3 reads CASRLNPGPNYEQYF. The CDR3 DNA sequence: TGTGCCAGCAGACTAAACCCCGGGCCAAACTACGAGCAGTACTTC.